This is a list of T cell receptor beta chains from one sample in a study of CD8+ T cells in alopecia areata. Libraries were prepared by immunoSEQ multiplex PCR; TCRdb keeps only in-frame clonotypes and omits some of them. The repertoire holds fewer than 250,000 clones, less than 65% seen once, with around 0.92% in the top ten. This specimen was CD4+ T cells sorted from blood, taken at week 24, from a patient treated with tofacitinib. The origin of the receptors is a human donor with alopecia areata. Both conserved end residues are trimmed from each CDR3. Expanded clones get a size class; other rows say once, few or many, or leave the size out.

v_gene	j_gene	abundance	CDR3aa
TRBV10-2	TRBJ1-2	-	ATTGQGYGYT
TRBV29-1	TRBJ2-3	once	SVEDVSGGARVDTQY
TRBV6-5	TRBJ1-1	-	ASSSGLRAF
TRBV7-9	TRBJ1-4	few	ASSLIAGDRANEKLF
TRBV7-6	TRBJ1-1	-	ASSPRGGTMNTEAF
TRBV2	TRBJ2-2	few	ACSEVGLATGELF
TRBV6-1	TRBJ2-5	-	ASKGTGRMKTQY
TRBV4-3	TRBJ2-5	-	ASSQELAGGQETQY
TRBV15	TRBJ1-1	-	ATSPATGMGTEAF
TRBV5-1	-	-	ASSLVGIDEQY
TRBV5-1	TRBJ2-5	-	ASSLQSGGQETQY
TRBV5-1	TRBJ1-2	-	ASSTGQGTYGYT
TRBV9	TRBJ2-3	-	ASSSRTGSTDTQY
TRBV4-3	TRBJ1-1	-	ASSQGVRSTEAF